This T cell receptor beta chain originates from a study of cytomegalovirus exposure and HLA in healthy donors (dated by TCRdb to the late 2010s). In terms of the full investigation: The roughly 670 repertoires of the first cohort and the approximately 110 validation repertoires were produced on the same platform, according to a later analysis. High-throughput TCR immunosequencing, statistical association of individual TCRs with disease status, and machine learning were combined to predict cytomegalovirus infection status. In addition to the first cohort of roughly 670 subjects, a separate validation cohort of around 110 different subjects was used. The study was designed to test whether signatures of past pathogen exposure could be identified by cataloging public T cell receptors. The study at large found these results: In vitro tests confirmed that a few of the cytomegalovirus-associated TCR beta chains recognize cytomegalovirus antigens. The study gave a list of 150 to 200 TCR beta chains associated with cytomegalovirus. Cytomegalovirus status was reported to be diagnosed by the classifier with high specificity and sensitivity in both the original and validation cohorts. According to the authors, the approach could potentially be generalized to other disease states and immunological phenotypes. While some public TCRs were present in many individuals, most TCR sequences turned up only very rarely across donors. A later analysis had no HLA typing for the validation cohort, so co-occurrence there was scored across all 130 or so repertoires. Of the cluster scores, roughly 95% were above 0 in a later analysis, which found that TCRs clustered in the first cohort also tended to co-occur in the 120 validation repertoires.

Separate from the approximately 700-subject first cohort, the validation cohort of around 130 subjects was the group to which the donors belonged. The method was the immunoSEQ multiplex PCR assay. As for the authors' bioinformatics: To diagnose cytomegalovirus status from the catalog of TCR beta chain sequences, a statistical classification framework was built. TCRdb retrieved this table from immuneACCESS and kept in-frame rearrangements only. Not all clones are present; in checked studies, unresolved V genes account for under half, and no reason is known for the remainder. V and J calls and clone size are those listed in that table; D and trimming were worked out from the DNA. The sample profile shows 150,000 to 200,000 clones; about 90% of them were found once. The top ten clonotypes cover about 2.9% of the sample. The CDR3 contains 14 residues, cysteine and phenylalanine counted. Only the CDR3 DNA is retained, 42 bases long and in frame from the first base. V loses 6 bases of germline sequence and J loses 3 bases, and the interval between the two ends is 13 bases. CDR1 and CDR2 are read off the germline V gene as KGHSH and LQKENI.

A remark on this clone: Its antigen remains unidentified. It has no much larger one-base neighbor in the sample; base qualities were not kept.

The V gene is TRBV18 and the J gene is TRBJ2-3; the D gene is perhaps TRBD1, on 6 matching bases. The sequencing sample was made of PBMCs. The clonotype comes from a woman under 30 in good health and CMV-seropositive. The CDR3 protein sequence reads: CASSYQQGTDTQYF. The DNA reads TGTGCCAGCTCTTATCAACAGGGAACAGATACGCAGTATTTT. This CDR3, with the reference TRBV18 and TRBJ2-3 proteins standing in past its ends, gives the full variable domain NAGVMQNPRHLVRRRGQEARLRCSPMKGHSHVYWYRQLPEEGLKFMVYLQKENIIDESGMPKERFSAEFPKEGPSILRIQQVVRGDSAAYFCASSYQQGTDTQYFGPGTRLTVL.